The 23 T cell receptor beta chains below come from one sample, sequenced in a study of blood T cell repertoires in COVID-19. Repertoires were generated with immunoSEQ multiplex PCR, while TCRdb's copy carries only in-frame clones and drops some. Counted here are about 210,000 clones, roughly 85% occurring once; the ten biggest clones make up about 5.1%. Source material: peripheral blood. The origin of the receptors is a man in his fifties or sixties with COVID-19, enrolled during active disease.

The rearrangement uses TRBV9 and TRBJ2-3; TRBD2 matches 11 bases. J was trimmed by 3 bases and V by 0 bases; bases with no gene match: 6. This CDR3 is 17 amino acids long. Germline V gene sequence: CDR1 SGDLS, CDR2 YYNGEE. For the CDR3, the DNA is TGTGCCAGCAGCGTAGGTGGTAGCGGGGGGGCGACAGATACGCAGTATTTT. The encoded protein is CASSVGGSGGATDTQYF.

The chain carries TRBV6-6 and TRBJ1-3; perhaps TRBD1 as D (5 bases). Germline V gene sequence: CDR1 MNHNY, CDR2 SVGAGI (reference sequence). Trimming removed 6 bases from V and 0 bases from J, with 12 bases in between. This CDR3 region has 15 residues. CDR3 nucleotides: TGTGCCAGCAGGCAAGGGGTGCACTCTGGAAACACCATATATTTT. Protein product: CASRQGVHSGNTIYF.

The chain is built from TRBV9 and TRBJ1-5; 7 bases line up with TRBD1. Unmatched junction bases numbered 12, after V lost 3 bases and J lost 9 bases. Germline V gene lookup returns CDR1 SGDLS and CDR2 YYNGEE. The CDR3 is 15 residues long. CDR3 sequence: CASSAQGDPGWPQHF. CDR3 nucleotide sequence: TGTGCCAGCAGCGCCCAGGGGGACCCTGGTTGGCCCCAGCATTTT.

This chain uses TRBV5-1 with TRBJ1-5; TRBD1 agrees at 8 bases. Germline CDR1 is SGHRS and CDR2 is YFSETQ. The CDR3 runs to 16 residues. With V trimmed by 0 bases and J by 4 bases, 6 bases remained unmatched. CDR3 nucleotide sequence: TGCGCCAGCAGCTTGGCCGGGACAGGCTCTAATCAGCCCCAGCATTTT. Encoded protein: CASSLAGTGSNQPQHF.

This clone came up a few times. This chain joins TRBV10-3 and TRBJ2-2; 8 bases align to TRBD1. With 6 bases clipped from V and 6 bases from J, the junction kept 9 bases outside the gene matches. There are 15 residues in the CDR3. Germline lookup yields CDR1 ENHRY and CDR2 SYGVKD. CDR3 sequence: CAIRDNQGAPGELFF. The DNA of the CDR3 is TGTGCCATCAGAGACAATCAGGGGGCCCCCGGGGAGCTGTTTTTT.

V is TRBV5-4 and J is TRBJ1-4; 8 bases map to TRBD1. J lost 1 base, V lost 2 bases, and 4 bases had no gene match. The CDR3 has 16 amino acids. CDR1 and CDR2 from the germline V gene are SGHNT and YYREEE (reference sequence). CDR3 in amino acids: CASSFLGTGTNEKLFF. The CDR3 coding sequence is TGTGCCAGCAGCTTCCTGGGGACAGGAACTAATGAAAAACTGTTTTTT. Full variable domain (outside the CDR3, taken from reference TRBV5-4 and TRBJ1-4): ETGVTQSPTHLIKTRGQQVTLRCSSQSGHNTVSWYQQALGQGPQFIFQYYREEENGRGNFPPRFSGLQFPNYSSELNVNALELDDSALYLCASSFLGTGTNEKLFFGSGTQLSVL.

The sample holds a few counts of this clone. The chain carries TRBV5-1 and TRBJ2-2; TRBD2 is a possible D gene (6 bases). V dropped 4 bases and J dropped 2 bases, with 15 bases sitting between them. Germline CDR1 and CDR2: SGHRS and YFSETQ. The CDR3 runs to 16 residues. CDR3 in amino acids: CASSLTGTPNTGELFF. CDR3 DNA: TGCGCCAGCAGCCTCACCGGGACTCCCAACACCGGGGAGCTGTTTTTT.

V usage is TRBV5-1 and J usage is TRBJ2-5; D not certain. V lost 1 base, J lost 5 bases, and 12 bases lay in between. Germline lookup yields CDR1 SGHRS and CDR2 YFSETQ. The CDR3 runs to 14 residues. The CDR3 DNA follows: TGCGCCAGCAGCTTGACATCGCAGAGGGAGACCCAGTACTTC. Translating gives CASSLTSQRETQYF.

The V and J genes are TRBV2 and TRBJ1-3; D not resolved. The germline gives CDR1 SNHLY, CDR2 FYNNEI. There are 16 residues in the CDR3. V was shortened by 8 bases and J by 0 bases, with 17 bases between the two germline ends. CDR3 sequence reads: CASRPRSGSSGNTIYF. The CDR3 DNA follows: TGTGCCAGCCGCCCACGTTCGGGGAGCTCTGGAAACACCATATATTTT.

The chain has TRBV7-6 and TRBJ2-5; 13 nucleotides agree with TRBD2. V trimming: 5 bases; J trimming: 1 base; junction bases outside the gene matches: 4. Germline loops: CDR1 SGHVS, CDR2 FNYEAQ. There are 16 residues in the CDR3. In DNA form, the CDR3 reads TGTGCCAGCAGCAAAGGGACTAGCGGGGTCCAAGAGACCCAGTACTTC. Its translation is CASSKGTSGVQETQYF.

The chain links TRBV10-3 to TRBJ2-2; TRBD2 might be the D (6 bases). This CDR3 is built from 15 residues. Germline CDR1 reads ENHRY; CDR2 reads SYGVKD. V lost 0 bases and J lost 4, with 9 bases in between. The DNA for the CDR3 is TGTGCCATCAGTGAGTCTGGGGGGAGCACCGGGGAGCTGTTTTTT. This codes for CAISESGGSTGELFF.

Comments on this clone: Other DNA sequences within the sample encode an identical CDR3. J is TRBJ1-5 and V is TRBV2; D call uncertain. Germline V gene sequence: CDR1 SNHLY, CDR2 FYNNEI. The V and J ends lost 6 bases and 0 bases respectively, with 6 bases between them. The CDR3 covers 13 residues. The CDR3 sequence: CASSADSNQPQHF. DNA of the CDR3: TGTGCCAGCAGCGCAGATAGCAATCAGCCCCAGCATTTT.

The chain joins TRBV3-1 (or the pseudogene TRBV3-2) to TRBJ1-5; D gene ambiguous. The V end lost 1 base, the J end lost 5 bases, and 6 bases lay between the germline ends. This CDR3 region has 13 residues. Germline CDR1 LGHDT, CDR2 YNNKEL (reference sequence). DNA for the CDR3: TGTGCCAGCAGCCAAGTGGCCGATCAGCCCCAGCATTTT. This encodes CASSQVADQPQHF.

This clone has only one observation. The chain has TRBV18 and TRBJ2-2, with D possibly matching TRBD1 (5 bases). The length of the CDR3 is 14 residues. Trimming left V 2 bases short and J 4 bases short, with 8 bases between. Germline V gene data show CDR1 as KGHSH and CDR2 as LQKENI. CDR3 nucleotides: TGTGCCAGCTCACCAGAAGGGGTCACCGGGGAGCTGTTTTTT. Its protein is CASSPEGVTGELFF. The variable domain in full, with the rest retrieved from reference TRBV18 and TRBJ2-2, is NAGVMQNPRHLVRRRGQEARLRCSPMKGHSHVYWYRQLPEEGLKFMVYLQKENIIDESGMPKERFSAEFPKEGPSILRIQQVVRGDSAAYFCASSPEGVTGELFFGEGSRLTVL.

The V and J genes are TRBV6-5 and TRBJ1-2, with 9 bases aligning to TRBD1. Germline V CDR1 and CDR2: MNHEY, SVGAGI. Trimming cost V 6 bases and J 7 bases; bases outside gene matches: 9. The CDR3 is 14 amino acids. CDR3 region: CASRSTGGRGGYTF. CDR3 DNA: TGTGCCAGCAGATCAACAGGGGGCAGGGGTGGCTACACCTTC.

The chain employs TRBV7-2 and TRBJ2-1, with a tentative D call TRBD1 (5 bases). Germline lookup yields CDR1 SGHTA and CDR2 FQGNSA. CDR3 length: 13 amino acids. V was clipped by 4 bases and J by 7 bases, with 11 bases between them. In DNA form, the CDR3 reads TGTGCCAGCAGCTCAGGGTGGAGAAATGAGCAGTTCTTC. This gives the protein CASSSGWRNEQFF.

This rearrangement joins TRBV28 to TRBJ1-2; D perhaps matches TRBD1 (6 bases). This CDR3 has 13 residues. Per the germline V gene, CDR1 is MDHEN and CDR2 is SYDVKM. Trimming removed 9 bases at V and 5 bases at J, with 16 bases between. The CDR3 DNA follows: TGTGCCAGTGGGATAACAGGGTATTATGGCTACACCTTC. Its translation is CASGITGYYGYTF.

The gene calls are TRBV4-3 and TRBJ2-1; D is uncertain. Germline V gives CDR1 LGHNA, CDR2 YSLEER. This CDR3 region has 16 residues. Trimming left V 3 bases short and J 4 bases short, with 16 bases between. The CDR3: CASSHYGSGGYNEQFF. CDR3 coding DNA: TGCGCCAGCAGCCATTATGGGTCCGGCGGTTACAATGAGCAGTTCTTC.

The genes are TRBV20-1 and TRBJ2-7; 8 bases agree with TRBD2. CDR1 DFQATT and CDR2 SNEGSKA come from the germline V gene (reference sequence). V gave up 3 bases and J gave up 2 bases; unmatched junction bases: 9. The CDR3 length is 15 residues. CDR3 loop: CSASPGTRSPYEQYF. CDR3 bases: TGCAGTGCTAGTCCCGGGACTAGATCCCCCTACGAGCAGTACTTC.

The rearrangement joins TRBV5-1 to TRBJ2-7; tentative D call: TRBD2 (6 bases). Looked up from germline, CDR1 is SGHRS and CDR2 is YFSETQ. The length of the CDR3 is 15 residues. V gave up 4 bases and J gave up 7 bases, with 21 bases separating them. CDR3 amino acids: CASSPGTAGIGEQYF. The DNA of the CDR3 is TGCGCCAGCAGCCCTGGGACGGCGGGGATAGGGGAGCAGTACTTC.

The chain uses TRBV19 and TRBJ2-7, with TRBD2 identical over 14 bases. Germline CDR1 LNHDA, CDR2 SQIVND (reference sequence). V shed 6 bases, J shed 2 bases, and the junction held 6 bases outside the gene matches. This CDR3 is built from 16 residues. The CDR3, as DNA: TGTGCCAGTAGACAAGGGACTAGCGGGGGACCCTACGAGCAGTACTTC. It translates to CASRQGTSGGPYEQYF.

This clone was counted a few times. This sequence joins TRBV3-1 (or the pseudogene TRBV3-2) and TRBJ1-1; perhaps TRBD1 as D (6 bases). The germline CDR1 and CDR2 sequences are LGHDT and YNNKEL (reference sequence). Trimming shortened V by 5 bases and J by 0 bases, and 10 bases separated the two germline ends. The CDR3 extends over 14 amino acids. CDR3: CASSRGWLNTEAFF. CDR3 in DNA: TGTGCCAGCAGCAGGGGGTGGTTGAACACTGAAGCTTTCTTT.

Here the CDR3 DNA reads TGCGCCAGCAGTGGGGGACAGCTTCGAAACACCGGGGAGCTGTTTTTT. This sequence encodes CASSGGQLRNTGELFF. The V call is TRBV10-2, the J call TRBJ2-2, with 7 positions matching TRBD1. This CDR3 is built from 16 residues. Germline lookup yields CDR1 WSHSY and CDR2 SAAADI. Trimming removed 4 bases from V and 2 bases from J; junction bases left unmatched: 7.